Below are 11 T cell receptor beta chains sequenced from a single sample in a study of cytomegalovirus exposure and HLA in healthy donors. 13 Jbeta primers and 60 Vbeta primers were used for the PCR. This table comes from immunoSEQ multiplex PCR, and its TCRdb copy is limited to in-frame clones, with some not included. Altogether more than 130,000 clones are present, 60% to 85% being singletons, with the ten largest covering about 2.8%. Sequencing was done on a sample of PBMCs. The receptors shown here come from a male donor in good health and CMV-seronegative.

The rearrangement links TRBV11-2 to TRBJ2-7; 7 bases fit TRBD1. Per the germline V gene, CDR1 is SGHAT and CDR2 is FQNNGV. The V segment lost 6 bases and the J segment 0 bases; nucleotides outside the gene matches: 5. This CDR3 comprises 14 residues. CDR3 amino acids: CASSRTGVSYEQYF. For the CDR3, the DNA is TGTGCCAGCAGTCGAACAGGGGTCTCCTACGAGCAGTACTTC.

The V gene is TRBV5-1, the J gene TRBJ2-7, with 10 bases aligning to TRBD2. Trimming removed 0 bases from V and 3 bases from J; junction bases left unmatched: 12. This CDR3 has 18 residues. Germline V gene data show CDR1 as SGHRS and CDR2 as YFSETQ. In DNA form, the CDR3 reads TGCGCCAGCAGCTTGGATTGGTCTAGCGGGAGTATCAGCTACGAGCAGTACTTC. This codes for CASSLDWSSGSISYEQYF.

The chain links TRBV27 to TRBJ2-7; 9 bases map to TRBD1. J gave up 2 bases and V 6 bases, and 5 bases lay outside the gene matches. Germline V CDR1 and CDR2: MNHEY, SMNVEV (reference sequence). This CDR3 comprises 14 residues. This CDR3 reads CASRPGQGPYEQYF. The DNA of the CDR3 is TGTGCCAGCAGACCCGGACAGGGGCCCTACGAGCAGTACTTC.

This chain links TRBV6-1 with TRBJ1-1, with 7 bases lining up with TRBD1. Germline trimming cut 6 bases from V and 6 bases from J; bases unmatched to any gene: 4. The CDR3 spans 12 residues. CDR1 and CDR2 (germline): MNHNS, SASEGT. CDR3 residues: CASRGDRAEAFF. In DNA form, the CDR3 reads TGTGCCAGCAGGGGGGACAGAGCTGAAGCTTTCTTT.

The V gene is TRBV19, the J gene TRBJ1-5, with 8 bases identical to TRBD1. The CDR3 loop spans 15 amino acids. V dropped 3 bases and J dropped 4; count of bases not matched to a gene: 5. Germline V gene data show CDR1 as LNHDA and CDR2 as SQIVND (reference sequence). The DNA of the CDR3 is TGTGCCAGTAGTATGCGGCAGGGGGCGAATCAGCCCCAGCATTTT. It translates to CASSMRQGANQPQHF.

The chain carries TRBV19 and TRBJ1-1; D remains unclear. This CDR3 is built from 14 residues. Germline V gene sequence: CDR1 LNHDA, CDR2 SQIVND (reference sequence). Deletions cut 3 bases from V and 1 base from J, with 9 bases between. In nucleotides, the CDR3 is TGTGCCAGTAGTATCGCGCACGGGAACACTGAAGCTTTCTTT. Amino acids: CASSIAHGNTEAFF.

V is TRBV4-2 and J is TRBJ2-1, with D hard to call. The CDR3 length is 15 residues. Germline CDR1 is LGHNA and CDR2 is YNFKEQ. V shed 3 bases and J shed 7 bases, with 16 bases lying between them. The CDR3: CASSQVNAGPNEQFF. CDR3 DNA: TGTGCCAGCAGCCAGGTAAATGCCGGTCCAAATGAGCAGTTCTTC.

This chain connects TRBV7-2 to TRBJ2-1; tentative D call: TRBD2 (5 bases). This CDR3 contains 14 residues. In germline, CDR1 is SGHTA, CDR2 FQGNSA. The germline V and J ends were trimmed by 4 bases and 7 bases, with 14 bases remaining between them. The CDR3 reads CASSSRRTFNEQFF. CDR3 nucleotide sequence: TGTGCCAGCAGCTCCCGGAGGACCTTTAATGAGCAGTTCTTC.

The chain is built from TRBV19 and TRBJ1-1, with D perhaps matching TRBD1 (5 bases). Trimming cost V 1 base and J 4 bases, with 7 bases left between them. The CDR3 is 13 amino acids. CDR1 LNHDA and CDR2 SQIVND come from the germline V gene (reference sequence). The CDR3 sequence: CASSIGRATEAFF. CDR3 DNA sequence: TGTGCCAGTAGTATAGGCAGGGCCACTGAAGCTTTCTTT.

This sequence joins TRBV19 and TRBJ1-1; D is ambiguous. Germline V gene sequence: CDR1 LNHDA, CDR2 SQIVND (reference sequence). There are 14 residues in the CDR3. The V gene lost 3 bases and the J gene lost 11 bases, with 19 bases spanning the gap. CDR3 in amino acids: CASSIVLVGQRAFF. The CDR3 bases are TGTGCCAGTAGTATCGTGTTAGTGGGCCAGCGGGCTTTCTTT. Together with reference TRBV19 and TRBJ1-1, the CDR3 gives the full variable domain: DGGITQSPKYLFRKEGQNVTLSCEQNLNHDAMYWYRQDPGQGLRLIYYSQIVNDFQKGDIAEGYSVSREKKESFPLTVTSAQKNPTAFYLCASSIVLVGQRAFFGQGTRLTVV.

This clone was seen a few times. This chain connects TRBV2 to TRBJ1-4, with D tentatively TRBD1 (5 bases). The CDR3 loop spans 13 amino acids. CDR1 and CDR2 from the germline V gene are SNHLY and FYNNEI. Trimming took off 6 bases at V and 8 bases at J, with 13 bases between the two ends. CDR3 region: CASRTGRDEKLFF. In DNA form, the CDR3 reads TGTGCCAGCAGGACCGGGCGGGACGAAAAACTGTTTTTT.